The 27 T cell receptor beta chains listed next were all sequenced from one sample in a study of cytomegalovirus exposure and HLA in healthy donors. Vbeta (60) and Jbeta (13) primers were used in the PCR. The repertoire was sequenced with immunoSEQ multiplex PCR; TCRdb's copy has only in-frame clones and lacks some. The repertoire consists of tens of thousands of clones, with around 70% occurring once and the leading ten covering approximately 10%. Sequenced: PBMCs. These receptors were collected from a woman aged 45-65 years in good health and CMV-seronegative.

This chain connects TRBV5-3 to TRBJ2-7, with D tentatively TRBD2 (6 bases). TRBV5-3 qualifies as an ORF whose function is uncertain. This CDR3 has 16 amino acids. V dropped 3 bases and J dropped 2 bases, with 18 bases sitting between them. This CDR3 reads CARSSPSRDSAYEQYF. In nucleotides, the CDR3 is TGTGCCAGAAGCTCCCCTTCTCGGGACTCAGCCTACGAGCAGTACTTC.

This sequence joins TRBV19 and TRBJ1-2; D uncertain. Trimming shortened V by 5 bases and J by 3 bases, and 7 bases separated the two germline ends. The CDR3 length is 12 residues. Germline CDR1 LNHDA, CDR2 SQIVND (reference sequence). CDR3 residues: CASSLGHYGYTF. DNA of the CDR3: TGTGCCAGTAGTCTAGGGCACTATGGCTACACCTTC.

The J gene is TRBJ2-7, the V gene TRBV30; 8 nucleotides line up with TRBD2. Germline-derived CDR1 and CDR2 are GTSNPN and SVGIG (reference sequence). Trimming removed 2 bases from V and 0 bases from J; junction bases left unmatched: 3. CDR3 length equals 14 residues. The CDR3 reads CAWSSGGSSYEQYF. The DNA for the CDR3 is TGTGCCTGGAGTAGCGGGGGATCCTCCTACGAGCAGTACTTC.

V gene TRBV28 combines with J gene TRBJ2-7; 9 nucleotides agree with TRBD2. This CDR3 region has 16 residues. CDR1 is MDHEN and CDR2 is SYDVKM in the germline V gene. Trimming at V came to 4 bases and at J to 3 bases, leaving 10 bases not matched to a gene. The CDR3 bases are TGTGCCAGCAGTTCTGCCGGACTAGCGCTTTTCTACGAGCAGTACTTC. Translating gives CASSSAGLALFYEQYF.

The J gene is TRBJ2-7, the V gene TRBV28, with 8 nucleotides matching TRBD1. Trimming at V came to 2 bases and at J to 5 bases, leaving 11 bases not matched to a gene. Germline V lookup: CDR1 MDHEN, CDR2 SYDVKM. This CDR3 spans 16 amino acids. CDR3 residues: CASSLNQGAGGNEQYF. CDR3 nucleotide sequence: TGTGCCAGCAGTTTAAACCAGGGGGCAGGGGGGAACGAGCAGTACTTC.

The chain employs TRBV7-2 and TRBJ1-2, with a possible D match to TRBD1 (6 bases). The CDR3 loop spans 14 amino acids. V dropped 1 base and J dropped 6 bases, with 12 bases sitting between them. Germline V lookup: CDR1 SGHTA, CDR2 FQGNSA. CDR3 DNA sequence: TGTGCCAGCAGCTTAGGGACAGACTTAGATGGCTACACCTTC. This gives the protein CASSLGTDLDGYTF.

The chain couples TRBV29-1 to TRBJ2-1; possible D gene TRBD2, 6 bases. The CDR3 totals 13 residues. The germline CDR1 and CDR2 sequences are SQVTM and ANQGSEA. The V end was cut by 4 bases, the J end by 6 bases, with 13 bases between. The CDR3 protein is CSVVSLASNEQFF. The DNA for the CDR3 is TGCAGCGTTGTGTCCCTAGCGAGCAATGAGCAGTTCTTC.

The genes are TRBV10-1 and TRBJ2-1; no definite D call. The V gene's germline CDR1 is WNHNN and CDR2 SYGVQD (reference sequence). This CDR3 has 14 amino acids. V was pared by 7 bases and J by 4 bases, with 14 bases between. DNA of the CDR3: TGCGCCAGCACCAAAGGTAGCAGATACAATGAGCAGTTCTTC. Translation: CASTKGSRYNEQFF.

This clone was found once. The chain joins TRBV28 to TRBJ1-2; D may be TRBD1 (5 bases). Germline assignment: CDR1 MDHEN and CDR2 SYDVKM. The length of the CDR3 is 11 residues. V gave up 7 bases and J gave up 2 bases, with 5 bases separating them. The CDR3 region is CASKGNYGYTF. The CDR3 bases are TGTGCCAGCAAGGGGAACTATGGCTACACCTTC.

The chain is built from TRBV30 and TRBJ1-3; a weak D match, TRBD1 (6 bases). The CDR3 extends over 15 amino acids. Trimming removed 3 bases at V and 3 bases at J, with 15 bases between. Germline CDR1 reads GTSNPN; CDR2 reads SVGIG (reference sequence). CDR3 amino acids: CAWSPGQLIGNTIYF. In DNA form, the CDR3 reads TGTGCCTGGAGCCCAGGACAGTTAATTGGAAACACCATATATTTT.

The chain carries TRBV28 and TRBJ2-7; 7 bases map to TRBD1. Germline lookup yields CDR1 MDHEN and CDR2 SYDVKM. V shed 6 bases and J 2 bases; nucleotides not matched to a gene: 4. This CDR3 has 13 amino acids. CDR3 bases: TGTGCCAGCAGGCAGGGGGTGGCCTACGAGCAGTACTTC. Protein: CASRQGVAYEQYF.

Here the CDR3 reads CASSQDRVTGNTIYF. In nucleotides, the CDR3 is TGTGCCAGCTCACAGGACAGGGTAACTGGAAACACCATATATTTT. This rearrangement joins TRBV18 to TRBJ1-3, with TRBD1 matching 8 bases. Germline CDR1 is KGHSH and CDR2 is LQKENI. The ends lost 4 bases at V and 2 bases at J; junction bases unmatched: 4. The CDR3 extends over 15 amino acids.

The V and J genes are TRBV6-1 and TRBJ2-7; perhaps TRBD2 as D (6 bases). From germline, CDR1 is MNHNS and CDR2 SASEGT. The CDR3 spans 14 residues. Trimming pared 6 bases from V and 2 bases from J, leaving 14 bases between. The CDR3 sequence is CASSSHWEAYEQYF. The CDR3, as DNA: TGTGCCAGCAGCTCCCATTGGGAGGCCTACGAGCAGTACTTC.

V gene TRBV5-1 combines with J gene TRBJ1-4, with 7 bases fitting TRBD1. The V gene's germline CDR1 is SGHRS and CDR2 YFSETQ. The CDR3 loop spans 14 amino acids. V lost 4 bases, J lost 6 bases, and 6 bases stayed unmatched. CDR3 sequence: CASSRQGGDEKLFF. Here the CDR3 DNA reads TGCGCCAGCAGCCGACAGGGCGGCGATGAAAAACTGTTTTTT.

The rearrangement uses TRBV28 and TRBJ1-5, with D perhaps TRBD1 (6 bases). V gave up 5 bases and J gave up 12 bases, with 14 bases separating them. Per germline, CDR1 MDHEN and CDR2 SYDVKM. The CDR3 loop spans 12 amino acids. This chain's CDR3 is CASSPWTARQHF. In DNA form, the CDR3 reads TGTGCCAGCAGTCCCTGGACAGCACGCCAGCATTTT.

The table lists this clone with a few counts. The chain joins TRBV19 to TRBJ2-7, with TRBD2 matching 13 bases. After removal of 4 bases from V and 5 bases from J, the junction contained 5 bases not matched to a gene. The CDR3 is 15 amino acids. Germline assignment: CDR1 LNHDA and CDR2 SQIVND (reference sequence). The CDR3 region is CASSRTSGSFDEQYF. The CDR3 DNA reads TGTGCCAGTAGTAGGACTAGCGGGAGTTTCGACGAGCAGTACTTC.

The chain is built from TRBV7-2 and TRBJ2-5; TRBD2 matches 10 bases. With 5 bases clipped from V and 3 bases from J, the junction kept 15 bases outside the gene matches. The CDR3 loop spans 18 amino acids. CDR1 and CDR2 (germline): SGHTA, FQGNSA. CDR3 in amino acids: CASSRLPTRSGREETQYF. As DNA, the CDR3 is TGTGCCAGCAGCCGACTACCAACCCGGAGCGGGAGGGAAGAGACCCAGTACTTC.

This clone was counted a few times. This sequence joins TRBV30 and TRBJ1-5; the D gene is possibly TRBD1 (5 bases). The germline CDR1 and CDR2 sequences are GTSNPN and SVGIG (reference sequence). CDR3 length: 13 amino acids. With 4 bases removed from V and 5 bases from J, the gap between germline ends came to 12 bases. In DNA form, the CDR3 reads TGTGCCTGGAACCGGGGGACCTATCAGCCCCAGCATTTT. Encoded protein: CAWNRGTYQPQHF.

This clone was detected only once. The V gene is TRBV28, the J gene TRBJ1-6; the D gene is possibly TRBD1 (6 bases). The CDR3 extends over 16 amino acids. V was trimmed by 5 bases and J by 7 bases, leaving 18 bases between them. The germline V gene encodes CDR1 MDHEN and CDR2 SYDVKM. CDR3 sequence reads: CASSILGQRGNSPLHF. CDR3 sequence (DNA): TGTGCCAGCAGTATCTTGGGACAACGAGGCAATTCACCCCTCCACTTT.

This clone was seen a few times. The rearrangement joins TRBV9 to TRBJ2-7; 7 nucleotides match TRBD1. With 4 bases clipped from V and 0 bases from J, the junction kept 7 bases outside the gene matches. CDR1 and CDR2 from the germline V gene are SGDLS and YYNGEE. The CDR3 has 15 amino acids. The CDR3 is CASSLGTESSYEQYF. Written as DNA, the CDR3 is TGTGCCAGCAGCCTTGGGACAGAGAGCTCCTACGAGCAGTACTTC.

The chain recombines TRBV7-2 with TRBJ1-1; TRBD1 might be the D (6 bases). The germline V and J ends were trimmed by 5 bases and 8 bases, with 12 bases remaining between them. CDR1 is SGHTA and CDR2 is FQGNSA in the germline V gene. This CDR3 has 12 amino acids. The CDR3 here is CASSVLDREAFF. CDR3 DNA: TGTGCCAGCAGCGTGCTCGACAGGGAAGCTTTCTTT.

The chain combines TRBV11-2 with TRBJ1-2, with TRBD1 identical over 7 bases. V lost 0 bases, J lost 5 bases, and 6 bases stayed unmatched. The CDR3 extends over 15 amino acids. In germline, CDR1 is SGHAT, CDR2 FQNNGV. For the CDR3, the DNA is TGTGCCAGCAGCTTAGATATGGCAGGGGGGTATGGCTACACCTTC. It specifies CASSLDMAGGYGYTF. The whole variable domain, filled in from reference TRBV11-2 and TRBJ1-2, reads EAGVAQSPRYKIIEKRQSVAFWCNPISGHATLYWYQQILGQGPKLLIQFQNNGVVDDSQLPKDRFSAERLKGVDSTLKIQPAKLEDSAVYLCASSLDMAGGYGYTFGSGTRLTVV.

The rearrangement joins TRBV5-4 to TRBJ2-2, with D unclear. The CDR3 length is 12 residues. Trimming took 6 bases from V and 1 from J, leaving 4 bases between them. Germline CDR1 and CDR2: SGHNT and YYREEE (reference sequence). Here the CDR3 reads CASTKNTGELFF. Here the CDR3 DNA reads TGTGCCAGCACCAAGAACACCGGGGAGCTGTTTTTT.

V gene TRBV7-9 combines with J gene TRBJ2-7; 9 bases are a match to TRBD1. The junction had 6 bases not matched to a gene; V was cut back by 11 bases and J by 4 bases. From germline, CDR1 is SEHNR and CDR2 FQNEAQ (reference sequence). CDR3 length: 12 amino acids. The CDR3 loop is CALEDRGYEQYF. CDR3 nucleotides: TGTGCCCTGGAAGACAGGGGGTACGAGCAGTACTTC.

Points on this clone: Because the CDR3 is missing its conserved closing phenylalanine or tryptophan, this is likely a read error. The DNA is left out, because the CDR3 cannot be placed on it with certainty; the CDR3 is given as TCRdb lists it. This chain joins TRBV25-1 and TRBJ1-1; the table's D gene call, TRBD1, was not cross checked with the DNA. The length of the CDR3 is 14 amino acids, counting both ends. CDR1 and CDR2 (germline): MGHDK, SYGVNS. The CDR3: CASSDGQVNTEALV.

The rearrangement joins TRBV19 to TRBJ2-1; 10 bases are shared with TRBD2. The CDR3 loop spans 16 amino acids. From germline, CDR1 is LNHDA and CDR2 SQIVND (reference sequence). Trimming at V came to 7 bases and at J to 0 bases, leaving 6 bases not matched to a gene. CDR3 amino acids: CASTGLAASSYNEQFF. CDR3 nucleotides: TGTGCCAGTACCGGACTAGCGGCTAGCTCCTACAATGAGCAGTTCTTC.

This clone was seen a few times. The chain combines TRBV27 with TRBJ1-4; D gene unclear. Between the trimmed V and J ends, which lost 0 bases and 8 bases, there was a span of 7 bases. This CDR3 comprises 13 residues. Germline V CDR1 and CDR2: MNHEY, SMNVEV (reference sequence). CDR3 residues: CASSLSREEKLFF. The DNA for the CDR3 is TGTGCCAGCAGTTTATCGCGGGAGGAAAAACTGTTTTTT.